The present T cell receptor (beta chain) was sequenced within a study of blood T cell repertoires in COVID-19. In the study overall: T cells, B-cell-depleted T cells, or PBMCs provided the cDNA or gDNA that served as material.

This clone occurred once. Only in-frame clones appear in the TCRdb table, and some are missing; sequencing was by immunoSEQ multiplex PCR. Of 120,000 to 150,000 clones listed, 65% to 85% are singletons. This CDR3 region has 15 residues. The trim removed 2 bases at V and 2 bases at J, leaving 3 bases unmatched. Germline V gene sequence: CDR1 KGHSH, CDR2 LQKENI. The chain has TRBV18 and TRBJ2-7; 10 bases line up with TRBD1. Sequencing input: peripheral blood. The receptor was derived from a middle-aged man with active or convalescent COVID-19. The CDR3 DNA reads TGTGCCAGCTCACCAGGGACAGGGGCCCCCTACGAGCAGTACTTC. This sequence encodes CASSPGTGAPYEQYF.